The sequence of this TCR beta chain was determined in a study of blood T cell repertoires in COVID-19. Looking at the study overall: PBMCs, B-cell-depleted T cells, or T cells were the source of the cDNA or gDNA that made up the material.

The CDR3 spans 15 residues. The germline gives CDR1 LNHDA, CDR2 SQIVND (reference sequence). V lost 7 bases and J lost 4, with 17 bases in between. Under the authors' procedure: The assay estimated nucleated cells by amplifying reference gene primers. Only in-frame clones appear in the TCRdb table, and some are missing; sequencing was by immunoSEQ multiplex PCR. Clone size and V and J calls were adopted from that table, with D and trimming inferred from the DNA. The sample contains over 200,000 clones, 80% to 90% of which appear only once. The TCR was taken from a woman over 75 with active or convalescent COVID-19. Sequencing was carried out using peripheral blood. The V gene is TRBV19, the J gene TRBJ1-5; possibly TRBD1 for D (6 bases). CDR3 DNA sequence: TGTGCCAGTAACCCCGAACAGGGTTCTAATCAGCCCCAGCATTTT. This gives the protein CASNPEQGSNQPQHF.